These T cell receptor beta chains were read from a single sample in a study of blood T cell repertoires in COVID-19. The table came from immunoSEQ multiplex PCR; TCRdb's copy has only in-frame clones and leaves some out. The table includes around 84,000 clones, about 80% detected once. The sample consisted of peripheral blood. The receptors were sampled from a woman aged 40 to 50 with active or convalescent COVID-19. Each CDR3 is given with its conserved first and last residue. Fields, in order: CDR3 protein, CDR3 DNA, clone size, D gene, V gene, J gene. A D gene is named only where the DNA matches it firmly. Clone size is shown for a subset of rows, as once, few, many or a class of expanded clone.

CDR3: CASSTRTENTEAFF
DNA: TGTGCCAGCAGTACAAGGACAGAGAACACTGAAGCTTTCTTT
size: -
D: -
V: TRBV7-9
J: TRBJ1-1

CDR3: CASSRTTGWQETQYF
DNA: TGTGCCAGCTCACGGACGACAGGGTGGCAAGAGACCCAGTACTTC
size: -
D: TRBD1
V: TRBV18
J: TRBJ2-5

CDR3: CASSSPEWGLAKNIQYF
DNA: TGTGCCAGCAGCTCCCCTGAATGGGGACTAGCCAAAAACATTCAGTACTTC
size: once
D: -
V: TRBV7-3
J: TRBJ2-4

CDR3: CASSPDSFNQPQHF
DNA: TGTGCCAGCAGCCCGGACAGCTTCAATCAGCCCCAGCATTTT
size: -
D: -
V: TRBV28
J: TRBJ1-5

CDR3: CASSQEGRVDNSPLHF
DNA: TGCGCCAGCAGCCAAGAAGGCAGGGTCGATAATTCACCCCTCCACTTT
size: once
D: -
V: TRBV4-1
J: TRBJ1-6

CDR3: CASSLSHGAKNIQYF
DNA: TGTGCCAGCAGCTTAAGTCACGGAGCCAAAAACATTCAGTACTTC
size: -
D: -
V: TRBV11-2
J: TRBJ2-4

CDR3: CASSTSGQGIWYEQYF
DNA: TGTGCCAGCAGCACATCAGGACAGGGGATTTGGTACGAGCAGTACTTC
size: -
D: TRBD1
V: TRBV9
J: TRBJ2-7

CDR3: CASSLSPRDSPYSPLHF
DNA: TGTGCCAGCAGTTTATCCCCCCGGGACAGTCCCTATTCACCCCTCCACTTT
size: -
D: TRBD1
V: TRBV7-3
J: TRBJ1-6

CDR3: CASSLAGRPEGYTF
DNA: TGTGCCAGCAGCTTAGCGGGCAGGCCTGAGGGCTACACCTTC
size: -
D: -
V: TRBV7-2
J: TRBJ1-2

CDR3: CASSIRGSAGNTIYF
DNA: TGTGCCAGTAGTATTCGGGGGTCCGCCGGAAACACCATATATTTT
size: -
D: -
V: TRBV19
J: TRBJ1-3

CDR3: CASSFTGTGENYGYTF
DNA: TGTGCCAGCAGCTTTACCGGGACAGGGGAAAACTATGGCTACACCTTC
size: -
D: TRBD1
V: TRBV5-6
J: TRBJ1-2

CDR3: CASSLDVGRAETQYF
DNA: TGTGCCAGCAGCTTAGATGTCGGCAGGGCGGAGACCCAGTACTTC
size: -
D: -
V: TRBV11-2
J: TRBJ2-5

CDR3: CASSPHQNTDTQYF
DNA: TGTGCCAGCAGCCCCCATCAAAACACAGATACGCAGTATTTT
size: -
D: -
V: TRBV7-6
J: TRBJ2-3

CDR3: CASSFSRGVTNEQYF
DNA: TGTGCCAGCAGTTTCTCTCGGGGGGTTACTAACGAGCAGTACTTC
size: -
D: TRBD2
V: TRBV28
J: TRBJ2-7

CDR3: CASSQNTGQFPNSPLHF
DNA: TGCGCCAGCAGCCAAAATACTGGACAGTTTCCGAATTCACCCCTCCACTTT
size: -
D: -
V: TRBV4-1
J: TRBJ1-6

CDR3: CARSLGGQLHSGNTIYF
DNA: TGTGCCAGAAGCTTGGGGGGACAGCTTCACTCTGGAAACACCATATATTTT
size: -
D: TRBD1
V: TRBV5-3
J: TRBJ1-3